Shown below are 19 T cell receptor beta chains from a single sample sequenced in a study of cytomegalovirus exposure and HLA in healthy donors. PCR used 60 Vbeta primers and 13 Jbeta primers. Assay: immunoSEQ multiplex PCR; the TCRdb copy retains only in-frame clones and omits some. This sample has 100,000 to 150,000 clones, with roughly four fifths found just once. The sequencing sample was made of PBMCs. The receptors shown here come from a woman aged 40 to 49 in good health and CMV-seronegative.

The chain couples TRBV19 to TRBJ2-3, with 10 bases aligning to TRBD1. CDR1 and CDR2 from the germline V gene are LNHDA and SQIVND (reference sequence). The CDR3 loop spans 17 amino acids. The V and J ends lost 10 bases and 0 bases, in that order; junction bases with no gene match: 13. The CDR3 DNA reads TGTGCCACCCTAGGGGGGGGGACAGGGGCTAGCACAGATACGCAGTATTTT. Residues: CATLGGGTGASTDTQYF.

V usage is TRBV9 and J usage is TRBJ2-7; D may be TRBD2 (5 bases). The CDR3 spans 14 residues. Germline V gene data show CDR1 as SGDLS and CDR2 as YYNGEE. V lost 0 bases and J 2 bases, leaving 9 bases between the germline ends. The CDR3 nucleotides are TGTGCCAGCAGCGTAGGGACTGGGACCTACGAGCAGTACTTC. It translates to CASSVGTGTYEQYF.

The chain has TRBV6-6 and TRBJ2-7; D unclear. The CDR3 is made up of 13 amino acids. The germline V gene has CDR1 MNHNY and CDR2 SVGAGI (reference sequence). V was clipped by 10 bases and J by 0 bases, with 13 bases between them. Written as DNA, the CDR3 is TGTGCCAATAGCATTTCAGTCTCCTACGAGCAGTACTTC. Translation: CANSISVSYEQYF.

There are a few counts of this clone. The genes are TRBV11-2 and TRBJ2-7; possibly TRBD1 for D (6 bases). Trimming took off 5 bases at V and 4 bases at J, with 9 bases between the two ends. This CDR3 contains 12 residues. Germline lookup yields CDR1 SGHAT and CDR2 FQNNGV. The CDR3 nucleotides read TGTGCCAGCAGCCTTACAGGGTACGAGCAGTACTTC. Translation: CASSLTGYEQYF.

This rearrangement joins TRBV6-1 to TRBJ2-1; 12 bases match TRBD2. Germline-derived CDR1 and CDR2 are MNHNS and SASEGT. The V gene end was trimmed by 2 bases and the J gene end by 7 bases; junction bases not matched to a gene: 9. This CDR3 has 17 residues. CDR3 loop: CASSEHPLAGGRNEQFF. The CDR3 bases are TGTGCCAGCAGTGAACACCCGCTAGCGGGAGGGCGAAATGAGCAGTTCTTC.

CDR3 residues: CASSSSGLAGYEQYF. For the CDR3, the DNA is TGTGCCAGCAGTTCGTCGGGACTAGCGGGATACGAGCAGTACTTC. The chain links TRBV6-5 to TRBJ2-7; 13 nucleotides align to TRBD2. The CDR3 sequence is 15 residues long. V was clipped by 4 bases and J by 4 bases; unmatched bases: 4. Germline CDR1 reads MNHEY; CDR2 reads SVGAGI.

The rearrangement joins TRBV5-4 to TRBJ2-7; perhaps TRBD2 as D (6 bases). This CDR3 is 15 amino acids long. V shed 1 base and J shed 0 bases, with 11 bases lying between them. The germline V gene has CDR1 SGHNT and CDR2 YYREEE (reference sequence). The CDR3 region has the DNA TGTGCCAGCAGCTTGTCCGCGGGGAGCTCCTACGAGCAGTACTTC. Translated: CASSLSAGSSYEQYF.

This clone was seen just once. The chain is built from TRBV5-1 and TRBJ2-6; 9 positions match TRBD1. V lost 4 bases and J lost 0; bases outside the gene matches: 5. The V gene's germline CDR1 is SGHRS and CDR2 YFSETQ. CDR3 size: 17 residues. CDR3 amino acids: CASSKGTGTSGANVLTF. The CDR3 DNA sequence: TGCGCCAGCAGCAAGGGGACAGGGACCTCTGGGGCCAACGTCCTGACTTTC.

Turning to this clone: The junction departs from the called germline gene at one end, perhaps through a read error. The chain links TRBV7-9 to TRBJ1-1; 7 bases map to TRBD1. The CDR3 runs 14 residues. CDR1 SEHNR and CDR2 FQNEAQ come from the germline V gene (reference sequence). CDR3 sequence (DNA): TGTTCCAGCAGCTGGGGACAGTTGAACACTGAAGCTTTCTTT. It specifies CSSSWGQLNTEAFF.

This clone is medium-sized in the sample. This chain links TRBV5-6 with TRBJ2-7; D is unclear. V lost 4 bases, J lost 3 bases, and 5 bases lay in between. The CDR3 is 11 residues long. CDR1 SGHDT and CDR2 YYEEEE come from the germline V gene. The CDR3 sequence: CASSLNYEQYF. CDR3 sequence (DNA): TGTGCCAGCAGCCTAAACTACGAGCAGTACTTC.

The chain carries TRBV5-1 and TRBJ2-1; a possible D gene is TRBD2 (6 bases). The germline CDR1 and CDR2 sequences are SGHRS and YFSETQ. The ends were cut back, 4 bases at V and 2 bases at J, with 13 bases in the middle. The CDR3 is 15 residues long. The CDR3 is CASSLTGGAYNEQFF. The DNA of the CDR3 is TGCGCCAGCAGCCTCACCGGGGGAGCCTACAATGAGCAGTTCTTC.

The chain links TRBV5-4 to TRBJ2-2; 8 bases match TRBD2. Germline V CDR1 and CDR2: SGHNT, YYREEE (reference sequence). V was pared by 3 bases and J by 6 bases, with 10 bases of the junction left unmatched. The CDR3 extends over 16 amino acids. The CDR3 protein is CASSSGGRERAGELFF. CDR3 sequence (DNA): TGTGCCAGCAGCTCGGGGGGGCGGGAGAGGGCCGGGGAGCTGTTTTTT.

V and J are TRBV13 and TRBJ2-3; 7 bases are shared with TRBD1. Germline CDR1 is PRHDT and CDR2 is FYEKMQ (reference sequence). This CDR3 is 16 amino acids long. The V segment lost 1 base and the J segment 2 bases; nucleotides outside the gene matches: 6. In DNA, the CDR3 is TGTGCCAGCAGCTTAGCCCCGGGACAGAACACAGATACGCAGTATTTT. Translated: CASSLAPGQNTDTQYF.

This clone was recorded only once. This chain joins TRBV7-9 and TRBJ2-7; 10 nucleotides agree with TRBD2. V was clipped by 8 bases and J by 2 bases; unmatched bases: 12. Germline-derived CDR1 and CDR2 are SEHNR and FQNEAQ (reference sequence). This CDR3 contains 16 residues. The CDR3 DNA sequence: TGTGCCAGCCGACCCAGGGAGCGGGAGGGTGCCTACGAGCAGTACTTC. Translation: CASRPREREGAYEQYF.

The chain couples TRBV18 to TRBJ2-1; the D is unclear. CDR3 length: 14 amino acids. Germline lookup yields CDR1 KGHSH and CDR2 LQKENI. V lost 0 bases to trimming and J lost 3 bases, with 6 bases between them. CDR3 nucleotide sequence: TGTGCCAGCTCACCACCCTCCAGCTACAATGAGCAGTTCTTC. Translated, it gives CASSPPSSYNEQFF.

V is TRBV5-1 and J is TRBJ2-2, with 14 positions matching TRBD2. The CDR3 has 19 residues. Trimming took 0 bases from V and 2 from J; bases not matched to a gene: 6. Germline V gene lookup returns CDR1 SGHRS and CDR2 YFSETQ. Written as DNA, the CDR3 is TGCGCCAGCAGCTTGGTCTCCGGGACTAGCGGGAGTAACACCGGGGAGCTGTTTTTT. Amino acids: CASSLVSGTSGSNTGELFF.

This chain uses TRBV7-2 with TRBJ1-2, with TRBD1 matching 9 bases. This CDR3 is 17 amino acids long. Germline V gene lookup returns CDR1 SGHTA and CDR2 FQGNSA. J was trimmed by 6 bases and V by 1 base; bases with no gene match: 12. Here the CDR3 DNA reads TGTGCCAGCAGCTTAGTTGGACAGGGGTTGAAGTTGGATGGCTACACCTTC. Its translation: CASSLVGQGLKLDGYTF.

This chain connects TRBV5-1 to TRBJ2-3; D is perhaps TRBD2 (5 bases). Per germline, CDR1 SGHRS and CDR2 YFSETQ. Trimming stripped 0 bases from V and 2 bases from J, with 7 bases between. This CDR3 is 14 amino acids long. CDR3 DNA sequence: TGCGCCAGCAGCTTGGGAGGGTACACAGATACGCAGTATTTT. This gives the protein CASSLGGYTDTQYF.

This chain uses TRBV7-9 with TRBJ2-5; D ambiguous. The J call could be wrong; TRBJ2-7 is a better fit for the DNA end. Looked up from germline, CDR1 is SEHNR and CDR2 is FQNEAQ (reference sequence). This CDR3 contains 19 residues. This CDR3 reads CASSLAPYRHGESSYEQYF. CDR3 nucleotides: TGTGCCAGCAGCTTAGCTCCCTATCGACACGGTGAGAGCTCCTACGAGCAGTACTTC.